Following are 26 T cell receptor beta chains from one sample sequenced in a study of cytomegalovirus exposure and HLA in healthy donors. The PCR used 60 Vbeta and 13 Jbeta primers. Sequencing used immunoSEQ multiplex PCR; TCRdb keeps in-frame clones, though not all of them. Of some 110,000 clones listed, roughly 73% are singletons. The specimen was PBMCs. The source of these receptors is a woman in her thirties in good health and CMV-seronegative.

The CDR3 here is CALRKRDSTGELFF. CDR3 nucleotide sequence: TGTGCCCTACGGAAGAGGGATAGCACCGGGGAGCTGTTTTTT. The chain has TRBV6-1 and TRBJ2-2, with TRBD2 as a possible D gene (5 bases). Germline CDR1 MNHNS, CDR2 SASEGT. The CDR3 length is 14 residues. Trimming stripped 11 bases from V and 4 bases from J, with 17 bases between.

J is TRBJ2-5 and V is TRBV5-1, with D tentatively TRBD2 (6 bases). The CDR3 totals 14 residues. The V and J ends lost 3 bases and 1 base respectively, with 10 bases between them. From germline, CDR1 is SGHRS and CDR2 YFSETQ. The DNA for the CDR3 is TGCGCCAGCAGCTCGGGGGTACTCCAAGAGACCCAGTACTTC. This encodes CASSSGVLQETQYF.

The chain combines TRBV2 with TRBJ1-1, with D possibly matching TRBD1 (5 bases). Germline CDR1 reads SNHLY; CDR2 reads FYNNEI. This CDR3 contains 15 residues. V lost 2 bases and J lost 5, with 15 bases in between. CDR3 DNA: TGTGCCAGCAGTGAACCGGGGGGGAGGAGGACTGAAGCTTTCTTT. Translating gives CASSEPGGRRTEAFF.

The table lists this clone with a few counts. This chain joins TRBV2 and TRBJ1-4; 7 nucleotides agree with TRBD1. V was clipped by 6 bases and J by 6 bases; unmatched bases: 7. Germline CDR1 SNHLY, CDR2 FYNNEI. This CDR3 is 14 amino acids long. DNA for the CDR3: TGTGCCAGCAGCAATGACAGGGTCGATGAAAAACTGTTTTTT. This sequence encodes CASSNDRVDEKLFF.

The count of this clone is one. The chain combines TRBV18 with TRBJ1-1; D gene unclear. The CDR3 is 13 residues long. Germline CDR1 is KGHSH and CDR2 is LQKENI. V lost 3 bases, J lost 1 base, and 6 bases lay in between. CDR3 protein: CASSPRPNTEAFF. The CDR3 region has the DNA TGTGCCAGCTCACCGCGGCCGAACACTGAAGCTTTCTTT.

The V gene is TRBV5-1, the J gene TRBJ2-1; D remains unclear. CDR1 and CDR2 from the germline V gene are SGHRS and YFSETQ. CDR3 length equals 17 residues. The V and J ends lost 2 bases and 2 bases respectively, with 17 bases between them. Here the CDR3 reads CASSLIVVSEAYNEQFF. The CDR3 DNA reads as TGCGCCAGCAGCTTAATAGTGGTCTCCGAAGCCTACAATGAGCAGTTCTTC.

This chain's CDR3 is CASSSAGRDSGANVLTF. The CDR3 DNA reads as TGTGCCAGCAGCTCCGCCGGCAGGGACTCTGGGGCCAACGTCCTGACTTTC. The gene calls are TRBV7-2 and TRBJ2-6, with D possibly matching TRBD1 (5 bases). Looked up from germline, CDR1 is SGHTA and CDR2 is FQGNSA. The CDR3 consists of 17 residues. With 4 bases removed from V and 0 bases from J, the gap between germline ends came to 13 bases. Complete variable domain (other parts from reference TRBV7-2 and TRBJ2-6): GAGVSQSPSNKVTEKGKDVELRCDPISGHTALYWYRQSLGQGLEFLIYFQGNSAPDKSGLPSDRFSAERTGGSVSTLTIQRTQQEDSAVYLCASSSAGRDSGANVLTFGAGSRLTVL.

This clone came up once. The V call is TRBV7-9, the J call TRBJ2-5; 7 bases agree with TRBD1. Per germline, CDR1 SEHNR and CDR2 FQNEAQ (reference sequence). V lost 5 bases, J lost 5 bases, and 8 bases stayed unmatched. The CDR3 sequence is 14 residues long. The CDR3 sequence: CASSKGADSETQYF. In DNA form, the CDR3 reads TGTGCCAGCAGCAAGGGGGCGGATTCGGAGACCCAGTACTTC.

The V and J genes are TRBV9 and TRBJ2-3, with 10 bases lining up with TRBD1. Germline CDR1 reads SGDLS; CDR2 reads YYNGEE. CDR3 size: 21 residues. V lost 3 bases, J lost 2 bases, and 21 bases stayed unmatched. The chain's CDR3 is CASSGDRTGGFDSDYTDTQYF. CDR3 nucleotides: TGTGCCAGCAGCGGGGACCGGACAGGGGGGTTCGACTCCGATTACACAGATACGCAGTATTTT. The whole variable domain, filled in from reference TRBV9 and TRBJ2-3, reads DSGVTQTPKHLITATGQRVTLRCSPRSGDLSVYWYQQSLDQGLQFLIQYYNGEERAKGNILERFSAQQFPDLHSELNLSSLELGDSALYFCASSGDRTGGFDSDYTDTQYFGPGTRLTVL.

CDR3 sequence (DNA): TGTGCCAGCAGTTACCACGGTGGGGGCAAGAACACTGAAGCTTTCTTT. Residues: CASSYHGGGKNTEAFF. The chain uses TRBV6-5 and TRBJ1-1, with a weak D call TRBD1 (6 bases). The CDR3 totals 16 residues. Between the trimmed V and J ends, which lost 2 bases and 1 base, there was a span of 14 bases. CDR1 and CDR2 (germline): MNHEY, SVGAGI.

The chain links TRBV5-8 to TRBJ1-2, with a weak D call TRBD1 (5 bases). This CDR3 region has 11 residues. V was cut by 4 bases and J by 8 bases, with 9 bases left in between. Germline CDR1 reads SGHTS; CDR2 reads YDEGEE. The CDR3 region has the DNA TGTGCCAGCAGCCCTGGGGGGGGCTACACCTTC. This translates into CASSPGGGYTF.

This clone was seen more than once but under ten times. J is TRBJ2-1 and V is TRBV4-1; 11 bases are shared with TRBD2. Per the germline V gene, CDR1 is MGHRA and CDR2 is YSYEKL. The CDR3 contains 19 residues. The ends lost 2 bases at V and 0 bases at J; junction bases unmatched: 9. Here the CDR3 DNA reads TGCGCCAGCAGCCAACCGGGACTAGCGGCAAATCGCTCCTACAATGAGCAGTTCTTC. Protein product: CASSQPGLAANRSYNEQFF.

The chain carries TRBV2 and TRBJ1-1, with a tentative D call TRBD1 (5 bases). There are 16 residues in the CDR3. Looked up from germline, CDR1 is SNHLY and CDR2 is FYNNEI. Deletions cut 2 bases from V and 1 base from J, with 14 bases between. The CDR3 coding sequence is TGTGCCAGCAGTGAAATGGGGCCGATAGGGAACACTGAAGCTTTCTTT. Translation: CASSEMGPIGNTEAFF.

This clone was picked up a small number of times. The chain couples TRBV19 to TRBJ1-5; 8 nucleotides agree with TRBD1. Germline assignment: CDR1 LNHDA and CDR2 SQIVND (reference sequence). V lost 5 bases to trimming and J lost 6 bases; unmatched junction nucleotides: 9. The CDR3 has 15 residues. For the CDR3, the DNA is TGTGCCAGTAGTGCATACAGGGGGGCAATTCAGCCCCAGCATTTT. Amino acids: CASSAYRGAIQPQHF.

The chain combines TRBV5-1 with TRBJ1-5, with D tentatively TRBD1 (5 bases). The CDR3 is 13 amino acids. The V end was cut by 3 bases, the J end by 7 bases, with 11 bases between. Per germline, CDR1 SGHRS and CDR2 YFSETQ. In DNA form, the CDR3 reads TGCGCCAGCAGCTCTCAGGGAGGGCAGCCCCAGCATTTT. It is translated as CASSSQGGQPQHF.

The chain joins TRBV30 to TRBJ1-6; D remains unclear. Trimming took 4 bases from V and 2 from J, leaving 9 bases between them. Germline-derived CDR1 and CDR2 are GTSNPN and SVGIG (reference sequence). This CDR3 contains 14 residues. CDR3: CAWNEGTYNSPLHF. CDR3 DNA sequence: TGTGCCTGGAACGAGGGTACCTATAATTCACCCCTCCACTTT.

This clone appeared once. V is TRBV18 and J is TRBJ2-1; TRBD2 aligns across 12 bases. The germline V gene encodes CDR1 KGHSH and CDR2 LQKENI. J lost 10 bases, V lost 5 bases, and 6 bases had no gene match. The length of the CDR3 is 14 residues. In DNA form, the CDR3 reads TGTGCCAGCTCATCGACTAGCGGGAGTAGAGAGCAGTTCTTC. It specifies CASSSTSGSREQFF. Variable domain in full (rest from reference TRBV18 and TRBJ2-1): NAGVMQNPRHLVRRRGQEARLRCSPMKGHSHVYWYRQLPEEGLKFMVYLQKENIIDESGMPKERFSAEFPKEGPSILRIQQVVRGDSAAYFCASSSTSGSREQFFGPGTRLTVL.

The chain carries TRBV12-5 and TRBJ2-5, with a weak D call TRBD2 (6 bases). CDR3 size: 14 residues. Trimming removed 3 bases at V and 5 bases at J, with 13 bases between. Germline V CDR1 and CDR2: LGHNT, FRNRAP. In DNA, the CDR3 is TGTGCTAGTGGTTTCGGAGGGGTGGTGGAGACCCAGTACTTC. Protein: CASGFGGVVETQYF.

The CDR3 nucleotides read TGCGCCAGCAGCTTGGCCCATGGGAGCACCTACGAGCAGTACTTC. This sequence encodes CASSLAHGSTYEQYF. The chain joins TRBV5-1 to TRBJ2-7; D possibly corresponds to TRBD2 (5 bases). The germline CDR1 and CDR2 sequences are SGHRS and YFSETQ. This CDR3 has 15 residues. V dropped 0 bases and J dropped 2 bases, with 12 bases sitting between them.

This chain uses TRBV7-9 with TRBJ1-4; 9 bases agree with TRBD1. The germline V gene encodes CDR1 SEHNR and CDR2 FQNEAQ (reference sequence). The CDR3 consists of 16 residues. V was clipped by 5 bases and J by 3 bases; unmatched bases: 7. CDR3 coding DNA: TGTGCCAGCAGCACTAACAGGGGGCTGTCTAATGAAAAACTGTTTTTT. Protein: CASSTNRGLSNEKLFF.

CDR3 nucleotides: TGTGCCAGCATCCAGGGGTTCAGCACTGAAGCTTTCTTT. It translates to CASIQGFSTEAFF. The V call is TRBV7-3, the J call TRBJ1-1; D is perhaps TRBD1 (6 bases). Trimming took off 7 bases at V and 4 bases at J, with 13 bases between the two ends. Germline CDR1 reads SGHTA; CDR2 reads FQGTGA. There are 13 residues in the CDR3.

Details on this clone: An end of the junction differs from the germline gene, which may be a read error. This chain connects TRBV7-8 to TRBJ1-1; TRBD1 might be the D (5 bases). This CDR3 region has 15 residues. Germline loops: CDR1 SGHVS, CDR2 FQNEAQ. The CDR3: CASSLAGGSNTEAFF. The CDR3 nucleotides are TGTGCCAGCAGCCTAGCCGGGGGGAGTAACACTGAAGCTTTCTTT.

The chain employs TRBV20-1 and TRBJ1-1; weak D call: TRBD1 (5 bases). Trimming stripped 5 bases from V and 5 bases from J, with 9 bases between. The CDR3 has 11 residues. The germline V gene encodes CDR1 DFQATT and CDR2 SNEGSKA (reference sequence). CDR3 nucleotides: TGCAGTGCTTCAACAGGAACTGAAGCTTTCTTT. This sequence encodes CSASTGTEAFF.

This clone was counted once. This chain connects TRBV29-1 to TRBJ2-2; D ambiguous. There are 14 residues in the CDR3. Between the trimmed V and J ends, which lost 4 bases and 0 bases, there was a span of 9 bases. From germline, CDR1 is SQVTM and CDR2 ANQGSEA. The CDR3 here is CSVVGQANTGELFF. CDR3 in DNA: TGCAGCGTTGTTGGGCAGGCGAACACCGGGGAGCTGTTTTTT.

The J gene is TRBJ2-1, the V gene TRBV7-3; perhaps TRBD2 as D (7 bases). The CDR3 consists of 16 residues. V lost 1 base and J lost 7, with 17 bases in between. From germline, CDR1 is SGHTA and CDR2 FQGTGA. The CDR3 DNA follows: TGTGCCAGCAGCTTAAGGGTGGGGGGGCCATGGAATGAGCAGTTCTTC. Protein: CASSLRVGGPWNEQFF.

The chain is built from TRBV19 and TRBJ1-2, with 8 bases aligning to TRBD1. Per germline, CDR1 LNHDA and CDR2 SQIVND (reference sequence). The CDR3 has 15 residues. Trimming cost V 5 bases and J 2 bases; bases outside gene matches: 7. The CDR3 protein is CASSLDRVGNYGYTF. Written as DNA, the CDR3 is TGTGCCAGTAGTTTGGACAGGGTGGGGAACTATGGCTACACCTTC.